The clone carrying this T cell receptor beta chain occurred a few times. As yet, its antigen is unknown. This record comes from a study of shared clonotypes between healthy human individuals. Study-wide background: In total, the donors were a couple of women and a few men aged 18 to 49. Study results and limitations: Shared clonotypes: approximately 5% naive CD4, under 4% naive CD8, about 2.2% memory CD4, about 0.41% memory CD8.

Repertoires were generated with immunoSEQ multiplex PCR, while TCRdb's copy carries only in-frame clones and drops some. The sample carries hundreds of thousands of clones, 92% recorded once. Germline loops: CDR1 SGHRS, CDR2 YFSETQ. The CDR3 contains 15 residues. After removal of 3 bases from V and 3 bases from J, the junction contained 5 bases not matched to a gene. CD45RO negativity and positive selection for CCR7 defined naive CD8 cells, a population that excluded terminally differentiated effector memory CD45RA+ cells. Material: naive CD8+ T cells sorted from blood. The chain carries TRBV5-1 and TRBJ2-7; 11 bases line up with TRBD2. This clonotype was sampled from a man aged 25 to 45 in good health. CDR3 region: CASSSRGLADYEQYF. CDR3 nucleotides: TGCGCCAGCAGCTCCCGGGGACTAGCGGACTACGAGCAGTACTTC.